This T cell receptor (beta chain) was recorded in a study of PD-1 blockade in classical Hodgkin lymphoma. Findings of the study overall: By C4D1 there was a significant rise in CD4+ TCR diversity but not in CD8+ TCR diversity. What caused the repertoire differences, perhaps disease activity or prior therapy, remains undefined.

Germline loops: CDR1 SGHNT, CDR2 YYREEE (reference sequence). The V segment lost 4 bases and the J segment 9 bases; nucleotides outside the gene matches: 17. The CDR3 is made up of 17 amino acids. Here immunoSEQ multiplex PCR was the method, and the copy in TCRdb shows in-frame clones only, minus some. The data show 84,000 or so clones, around nine tenths seen once. Every patient relapsed after autologous stem cell transplantation, and brentuximab vedotin exposure varied. Complete response, partial response or progressive disease constituted the best responses recorded. Comment on this clone: Its antigen is undetermined.

The TCR originated in a human donor with classical Hodgkin lymphoma. This sample comprised peripheral blood mononuclear cells (PBMCs), obtained before the second cycle of nivolumab. The gene calls are TRBV5-4 and TRBJ2-2, with 8 bases fitting TRBD1. The CDR3 DNA reads TGTGCCAGCAGCCCCCTTGGGCAGGGGGCAGGGTATAGGGAGCTGTTTTTT. Translating it yields CASSPLGQGAGYRELFF.